Listed below are T cell receptor beta chains from one sample, sequenced in a study of blood T cell repertoires in COVID-19. The method was immunoSEQ multiplex PCR; TCRdb's version includes in-frame clones alone and lacks a portion of them. The profile shows about 83,000 clones, approximately 78% of them singletons. What was sequenced was peripheral blood. These receptors came from a woman older than 75 with acute or convalescent COVID-19. CDR3s include the opening cysteine and the closing phenylalanine or tryptophan.

v_call cdr3_aa
TRBV14 CASSRDGGSHGYTF
TRBV19 CASSIQGGNQPQHF
TRBV18 CASYRLAPGIQYF
TRBV5-1 CASSLVEGGELFF
TRBV7-8 CASSLRSRQPDGAKNIQYF
TRBV2 CASVWGPSGNTIYF
TRBV6-6 CASSLPRDRANYGYTF
TRBV11-3 CASSLPTSGVADTQYF
TRBV11-2 CASSLGEGLRTGYGYTF
TRBV24-1 CATSDWTGSTDTQYF
TRBV3-1/TRBV3-2 CASSQGQGNTGELFF
TRBV2 CASSEVSLNTEAFF
TRBV5-1 CASSPTQGAKTNEKLFF
TRBV10-3 CAISSSGGAGETQYF
TRBV4-1 CASSQEILANTGELFF
TRBV5-1 CASRRGQANTDTQYF
TRBV6-2/TRBV6-3 CASSKTVRTEAFF
TRBV18 CASSPREGTGELFF